These 26 T cell receptor beta chains came from one sample sequenced in a study of T-cell memory formation after mild COVID-19 (dated by TCRdb to about 2021). The library was generated by 5' RACE. TCRdb shows the sequencer as Illumina NovaSeq 6000. TCRdb cleaned the public reads at Q25 with fastp, built clones with MiXCR and kept in-frame beta chains. For every CDR3 protein sequence, its rows merge into one entry that carries the most common genes and DNA. A total of about 270,000 distinct CDR3 sequences appear in this sample, approximately 16% of them only once. The leading ten clones occupy around 21% of the sample. Sequenced: PBMCs or a T cell subset sorted from them (not recorded which). These receptors all come from a man aged 18 to 30 who had mild COVID-19 (a few samples of this study predate the infection). The sample titles of this study are shuffled in the database, so cell type and time point are left out; the donor was told from shared clones.

The chain combines TRBV18 with TRBJ1-1; 7 bases fit TRBD1. The CDR3 has 13 residues. CDR1 and CDR2 (germline): KGHSH, LQKENI. The J segment lost 3 bases and the V segment lost 2 bases, leaving 0 bases of the junction unmatched. The CDR3 sequence is CASSPDRDTEAFF. The CDR3 DNA is TGTGCCAGCTCACCAGACAGGGACACTGAAGCTTTCTTT.

The chain carries TRBV7-6 and TRBJ1-1; 7 positions agree with TRBD1. The CDR3 has 15 residues. The ends lost 5 bases at V and 8 bases at J; junction bases unmatched: 14. Per the germline V gene, CDR1 is SGHVS and CDR2 is FNYEAQ. CDR3 nucleotides: TGTGCCAGCAGCCTAACAGGGGAGGTTGGTTCGGAAGCTTTCTTT. Translated, it gives CASSLTGEVGSEAFF.

This clonotype was found a few times. CDR3: CASSLASGGHNEQFF. DNA of the CDR3: TGTGCCAGCAGCTTAGCTAGCGGGGGGCACAATGAGCAGTTCTTC. The V gene is TRBV7-6, the J gene TRBJ2-1; 10 nucleotides match TRBD2. From germline, CDR1 is SGHVS and CDR2 FNYEAQ. The J segment lost 5 bases and the V segment lost 0 bases, leaving 1 base of the junction unmatched. CDR3 length: 15 residues.

The chain combines TRBV7-9 with TRBJ1-2; D is perhaps TRBD1 (6 bases). The germline gives CDR1 SEHNR, CDR2 FQNEAQ (reference sequence). The V end was cut by 2 bases, the J end by 8 bases, with 21 bases between. This CDR3 comprises 16 residues. The DNA for the CDR3 is TGTGCCAGCAGCTTATCCCACCCCGGGACAAAGGGAGGCTACACCTTC. As protein: CASSLSHPGTKGGYTF.

This chain links TRBV20-1 with TRBJ1-2; D not resolved. CDR3 length: 14 residues. Germline assignment: CDR1 DFQATT and CDR2 SNEGSKA (reference sequence). Trimming removed 3 bases from V and 4 bases from J, with 15 bases in between. The CDR3 DNA is TGCAGTGCTAGGGCACGGACGGTCCGCTATGGCTACACCTTC. This encodes CSARARTVRYGYTF.

The chain carries TRBV4-1 and TRBJ2-3; D not resolved. Trimming removed 0 bases from V and 4 bases from J, with 17 bases in between. This CDR3 has 17 amino acids. CDR1 is MGHRA and CDR2 is YSYEKL in the germline V gene. CDR3: CASSQDQWITHADTQYF. CDR3 coding DNA: TGCGCCAGCAGCCAAGACCAGTGGATTACCCACGCAGATACGCAGTATTTT.

The CDR3 DNA follows: TGTGCCAGCAGCTTGGGACTAGCGGGGGGACAAGAGACCCAGTACTTC. Translating it yields CASSLGLAGGQETQYF. The chain joins TRBV7-2 to TRBJ2-5; 15 bases fit TRBD2. This CDR3 has 16 residues. The germline CDR1 and CDR2 sequences are SGHTA and FQGNSA. V lost 3 bases and J lost 2; bases outside the gene matches: 1. Full variable domain (missing parts from reference TRBV7-2 and TRBJ2-5): GAGVSQSPSNKVTEKGKDVELRCDPISGHTALYWYRQSLGQGLEFLIYFQGNSAPDKSGLPSDRFSAERTGGSVSTLTIQRTQQEDSAVYLCASSLGLAGGQETQYFGPGTRLLVL.

A few counts support this clonotype. This sequence joins TRBV3-1 and TRBJ2-7; 7 bases map to TRBD1. In germline, CDR1 is LGHDT, CDR2 YNNKEL (reference sequence). V lost 0 bases to trimming and J lost 0 bases; unmatched junction nucleotides: 5. The CDR3 extends over 16 amino acids. The CDR3 loop reads CASSQEAQGVSYEQYF. CDR3 in DNA: TGTGCCAGCAGCCAAGAAGCCCAGGGGGTCTCCTACGAGCAGTACTTC.

The V and J genes are TRBV12-3 or TRBV12-4 and TRBJ2-2; D is possibly TRBD1 or TRBD2 (5 bases each). This CDR3 has 14 residues. V shed 5 bases and J shed 5 bases, with 12 bases lying between them. The chain's CDR3 is CASSRTGGTGELFF. The DNA for the CDR3 is TGTGCCAGCAGTAGAACAGGAGGTACCGGGGAGCTGTTTTTT.

The chain employs TRBV29-1 and TRBJ1-2; a weak D match, TRBD1 (5 bases). Between the trimmed V and J ends, which lost 6 bases and 4 bases, there was a span of 15 bases. Looked up from germline, CDR1 is SQVTM and CDR2 is ANQGSEA. The length of the CDR3 is 13 residues. CDR3 residues: CSVWYAGTYGYTF. DNA for the CDR3: TGCAGCGTATGGTATGCGGGGACCTATGGCTACACCTTC. Based on the CDR3 plus reference TRBV29-1 and TRBJ1-2, the full variable domain is SAVISQKPSRDICQRGTSLTIQCQVDSQVTMMFWYRQQPGQSLTLIATANQGSEATYESGFVIDKFPISRPNLTFSTLTVSNMSPEDSSIYLCSVWYAGTYGYTFGSGTRLTVV.

V usage is TRBV5-4 and J usage is TRBJ2-3, with D unclear. The germline CDR1 and CDR2 sequences are SGHNT and YYREEE (reference sequence). The V end lost 2 bases, the J end lost 3 bases, and 10 bases lay between the germline ends. CDR3 length equals 14 residues. The chain's CDR3 is CASSFGPETDTQYF. The DNA for the CDR3 is TGTGCCAGCAGCTTCGGGCCGGAGACAGATACGCAGTATTTT.

This clonotype was observed a few times. V is TRBV6-5 and J is TRBJ2-2; D uncertain. The CDR3 is 14 amino acids. V was pared by 7 bases and J by 0 bases, with 9 bases between. Germline loops: CDR1 MNHEY, CDR2 SVGAGI. Written as DNA, the CDR3 is TGTGCCAGCAAGACTCCTACGAACACCGGGGAGCTGTTTTTT. Amino acid sequence: CASKTPTNTGELFF.

The rearrangement links TRBV29-1 to TRBJ1-2; D is unclear. The CDR3 is 12 amino acids. The germline V and J ends were trimmed by 6 bases and 3 bases, with 11 bases remaining between them. CDR1 and CDR2 (germline): SQVTM, ANQGSEA. CDR3 in DNA: TGCAGCGTCCCCACCGGGGACTATGGCTACACCTTC. Translation: CSVPTGDYGYTF.

The table lists this clonotype with a few counts. The chain couples TRBV7-3 to TRBJ2-2; 10 nucleotides agree with TRBD2. CDR1 is SGHTA and CDR2 is FQGTGA in the germline V gene. J lost 5 bases, V lost 5 bases, and 11 bases had no gene match. There are 17 residues in the CDR3. The CDR3: CASSLTGTSALTGELFF. CDR3 sequence (DNA): TGTGCCAGCAGCCTGACCGGGACTAGCGCTTTAACCGGGGAGCTGTTTTTT.

This rearrangement joins TRBV7-2 to TRBJ1-1; no definite D call. Trimming removed 6 bases from V and 6 bases from J, with 14 bases in between. The germline V gene encodes CDR1 SGHTA and CDR2 FQGNSA. The CDR3 extends over 13 amino acids. In nucleotides, the CDR3 is TGTGCCAGCAGTCCATACCTGGGTTCTGAAGCTTTCTTT. Translation: CASSPYLGSEAFF.

This rearrangement joins TRBV6-2 or TRBV6-3 to TRBJ2-1; maybe TRBD2 (6 bases). Trimming removed 8 bases from V and 0 bases from J, with 11 bases in between. The CDR3 length is 14 residues. The germline CDR1 and CDR2 sequences are MNHEY and SVGEGT. CDR3 in amino acids: CASCWGDSYNEQFF. The CDR3, as DNA: TGTGCCAGCTGTTGGGGGGACTCCTACAATGAGCAGTTCTTC.

This clonotype appeared a few times. The chain is built from TRBV6-1 and TRBJ2-7; D is uncertain. Trimming took 7 bases from V and 3 from J, leaving 19 bases between them. This CDR3 has 15 amino acids. Germline V gene lookup returns CDR1 MNHNS and CDR2 SASEGT. DNA of the CDR3: TGTGCCAGCAAAGGACCCGAGTCCCCCAGCTACGAGCAGTACGTC. Its translation is CASKGPESPSYEQYV.

This clonotype has just a few counts. This chain connects TRBV4-2 to TRBJ2-5, with D possibly TRBD2 on 6 matching bases. Germline V gene sequence: CDR1 LGHNA, CDR2 YNFKEQ. V shed 2 bases and J shed 4 bases, with 17 bases lying between them. CDR3 length equals 16 residues. The CDR3 DNA is TGTGCCAGCAGCCAATCGACGGGTGGGGGAGGAGAGACCCAGTACTTC. It specifies CASSQSTGGGGETQYF.

This clonotype was detected a few times. The rearrangement links TRBV6-2 or TRBV6-3 to TRBJ2-1; 10 positions match TRBD1. V lost 3 bases, J lost 9 bases, and 5 bases stayed unmatched. This CDR3 spans 14 amino acids. Germline CDR1 MNHEY, CDR2 SVGEGT. The CDR3 nucleotides are TGTGCCAGCAGTTATGGGGACAGGGGATTTGAGCAGTTCTTC. Translating it yields CASSYGDRGFEQFF.

This sequence joins TRBV10-3 and TRBJ2-1, with TRBD1 identical over 7 bases. Germline lookup yields CDR1 ENHRY and CDR2 SYGVKD. With 4 bases clipped from V and 10 bases from J, the junction kept 13 bases outside the gene matches. The CDR3 extends over 15 amino acids. The CDR3 nucleotides read TGTGCCATCAGTGCGACAGGGCTTTACGGAACAGAGCAGTTCTTC. Translating gives CAISATGLYGTEQFF.

This clonotype was counted only a few times. V usage is TRBV6-5 and J usage is TRBJ2-1, with 9 nucleotides matching TRBD2. Looked up from germline, CDR1 is MNHEY and CDR2 is SVGAGI. With V trimmed by 5 bases and J by 9 bases, 8 bases remained unmatched. The CDR3 length is 14 residues. The DNA of the CDR3 is TGTGCCAGCAGTCACATAGCGGGGGCGGGTGAGCAGTTCTTC. This encodes CASSHIAGAGEQFF.

This clonotype was found many times. The chain carries TRBV7-8 and TRBJ2-3; 7 nucleotides align to TRBD1. The CDR3 contains 16 residues. In germline, CDR1 is SGHVS, CDR2 FQNEAQ. V was pared by 5 bases and J by 2 bases, with 10 bases of the junction left unmatched. The CDR3 DNA reads as TGTGCCAGCAGCCCAGGGACAGATAGAGTCACAGATACGCAGTATTTT. It yields the protein CASSPGTDRVTDTQYF.

This clonotype has only a few counts. The chain uses TRBV20-1 and TRBJ1-1; 8 bases map to TRBD1. The J segment lost 3 bases and the V segment lost 5 bases, leaving 5 bases of the junction unmatched. CDR1 and CDR2 from the germline V gene are DFQATT and SNEGSKA (reference sequence). The CDR3 totals 13 residues. The CDR3 DNA is TGCAGTGCTGACAGGGGAAGATACACTGAAGCTTTCTTT. Protein: CSADRGRYTEAFF.

The rearrangement uses TRBV12-3 or TRBV12-4 and TRBJ2-5; 8 positions agree with TRBD1. This CDR3 has 12 amino acids. The ends lost 10 bases at V and 4 bases at J; junction bases unmatched: 5. The CDR3 nucleotides read TGTGCCACCGCAGGACAGGGAGAGACCCAGTACTTC. Protein product: CATAGQGETQYF.

This clonotype was detected only a few times. V gene TRBV3-1 combines with J gene TRBJ2-1, with no clear D. Germline V gives CDR1 LGHDT, CDR2 YNNKEL (reference sequence). The ends were cut back, 0 bases at V and 9 bases at J, with 9 bases in the middle. The CDR3 has 13 residues. The CDR3 DNA sequence: TGTGCCAGCAGCCAAGATACACGGACTGAGCAGTTCTTC. Translated, it gives CASSQDTRTEQFF.

This rearrangement joins TRBV2 to TRBJ2-3; TRBD1 agrees at 7 bases. V shed 6 bases and J 4 bases; nucleotides not matched to a gene: 13. The CDR3 has 16 residues. CDR1 is SNHLY, CDR2 FYNNEI, per germline. The CDR3 DNA reads TGTGCCAGCAGGCCGACAGGGCCACTGCATCCAGATACGCAGTATTTT. It translates to CASRPTGPLHPDTQYF.